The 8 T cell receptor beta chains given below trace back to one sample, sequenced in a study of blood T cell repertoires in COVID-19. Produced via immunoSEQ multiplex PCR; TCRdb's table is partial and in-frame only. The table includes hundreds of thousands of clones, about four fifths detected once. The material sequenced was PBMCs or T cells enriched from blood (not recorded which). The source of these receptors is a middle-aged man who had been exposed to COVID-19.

CDR3 amino acids: CASSSQGRPQHF. In nucleotides, the CDR3 is TGTGCCAGCAGCTCACAGGGTCGGCCCCAGCATTTT. This chain connects TRBV7-9 to TRBJ1-5, with D possibly TRBD1 on 6 matching bases. The germline V and J ends were trimmed by 4 bases and 9 bases, with 10 bases remaining between them. The germline V gene has CDR1 SEHNR and CDR2 FQNEAQ (reference sequence). The CDR3 is made up of 12 amino acids.

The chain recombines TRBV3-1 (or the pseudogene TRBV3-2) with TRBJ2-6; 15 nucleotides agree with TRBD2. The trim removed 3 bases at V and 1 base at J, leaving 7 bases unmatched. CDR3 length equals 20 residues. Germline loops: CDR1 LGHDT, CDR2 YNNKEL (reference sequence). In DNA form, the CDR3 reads TGTGCCAGCAGCCATGAAAGAGGGACTAGCGGGAGGTCTGGGGCCAACGTCCTGACTTTC. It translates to CASSHERGTSGRSGANVLTF.

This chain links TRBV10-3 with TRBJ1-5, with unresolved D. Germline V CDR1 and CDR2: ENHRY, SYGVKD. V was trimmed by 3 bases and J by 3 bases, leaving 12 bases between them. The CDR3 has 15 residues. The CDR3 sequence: CAISDISSVNQPQHF. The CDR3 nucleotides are TGTGCCATCAGTGATATTAGCAGCGTCAATCAGCCCCAGCATTTT.

As DNA, the CDR3 is TGTGCCAGTACTACCCGAACGGGGCCCCAGCATTTT. Translation: CASTTRTGPQHF. The rearrangement uses TRBV19 and TRBJ1-5; D unclear. Per germline, CDR1 LNHDA and CDR2 SQIVND (reference sequence). V gave up 7 bases and J gave up 9 bases, with 13 bases separating them. The CDR3 is made up of 12 amino acids.

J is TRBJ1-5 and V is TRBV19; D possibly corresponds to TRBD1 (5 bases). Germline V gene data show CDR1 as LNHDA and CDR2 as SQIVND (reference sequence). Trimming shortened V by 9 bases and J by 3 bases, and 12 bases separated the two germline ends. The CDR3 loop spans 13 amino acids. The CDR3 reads CASLGGFNQPQHF. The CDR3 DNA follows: TGTGCCAGCTTGGGGGGGTTCAATCAGCCCCAGCATTTT.

The DNA of the CDR3 is TGTGCCAGTAGTATAGGACAGAATTATCAAGAGACCCAGTACTTC. Its translation: CASSIGQNYQETQYF. The chain combines TRBV19 with TRBJ2-5; TRBD1 might be the D (5 bases). The CDR3 spans 15 residues. Germline lookup yields CDR1 LNHDA and CDR2 SQIVND (reference sequence). Trimming shortened V by 1 base and J by 2 bases, and 11 bases separated the two germline ends.

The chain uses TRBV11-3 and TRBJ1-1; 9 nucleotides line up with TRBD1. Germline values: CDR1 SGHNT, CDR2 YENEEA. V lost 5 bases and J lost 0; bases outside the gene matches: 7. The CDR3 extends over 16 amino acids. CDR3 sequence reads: CASSTRTGAMNTEAFF. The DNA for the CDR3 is TGTGCCAGCAGCACCCGGACAGGGGCGATGAACACTGAAGCTTTCTTT.

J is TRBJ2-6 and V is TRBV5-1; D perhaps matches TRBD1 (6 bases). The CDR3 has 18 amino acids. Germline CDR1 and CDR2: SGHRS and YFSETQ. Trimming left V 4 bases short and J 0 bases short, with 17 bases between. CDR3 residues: CASSPWTALNSGANVLTF. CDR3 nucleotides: TGCGCCAGCAGCCCGTGGACAGCGCTCAACTCTGGGGCCAACGTCCTGACTTTC. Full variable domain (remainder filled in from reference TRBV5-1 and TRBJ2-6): KAGVTQTPRYLIKTRGQQVTLSCSPISGHRSVSWYQQTPGQGLQFLFEYFSETQRNKGNFPGRFSGRQFSNSRSEMNVSTLELGDSALYLCASSPWTALNSGANVLTFGAGSRLTVL.